This entry describes one T cell receptor (beta chain). The antigen is undetermined. Researchers made TCR beta libraries by using iRepertoire HTBI primers and running Arm-PCR on CDR3 regions. Original processing methods: The samples included 60 to 65 TRBV and approximately 15 TRBJ segments. TCRdb ran MiXCR on the multiplex PCR reads and lists one entry per CDR3 protein. These V and J calls are TCRdb output, not the study's own analysis. There are 650,000 to 850,000 distinct CDR3 sequences in the sample; around 30% occur only once, and roughly 41% lies in the top ten. Described time point: persistent/refractory GD, antithyroid drugs over 5 years with positive TRAb. The TCR library was made from RNA extracted from PBMCs. This sample stems from a study of regulatory T cells in long-lasting Graves disease. Background on the study: The criterion for persistent Graves' disease was over 5 years of antithyroid drugs with positive TSH receptor antibodies.

General observations from the study: Between persistent patients, 2,500 to 3,500 public clonotypes were shared, exceeding the roughly 1,000 shared between new patients. Among samples with persistent disease, TRBV28, TRBJ1-2 and TRBJ2-5 were favored.

The CDR3 runs to 14 residues. The V segment lost 3 bases and the J segment 6 bases; nucleotides outside the gene matches: 8. CDR1 is SGDLS, CDR2 YYNGEE, per germline. Sequencing used peripheral blood mononuclear cells (PBMCs), obtained when the disease was refractory, from a patient treated with antithyroid drugs. The chain combines TRBV9 with TRBJ1-2; 7 positions agree with TRBD1. The clonotype originates from a female donor with Graves disease. CDR3 in DNA: TGTGCCAGCAGCGGAGACAGGGTTAAGCATGGCTACACCTTC. Translated: CASSGDRVKHGYTF.